These T cell receptor beta chains were read from a single sample in a study of radiation and T cells in renal cell carcinoma. TCRdb keeps only in-frame clones here, not all; method: immunoSEQ multiplex PCR. The sample has 75,000 to 90,000 clones; 70% to 90% are singletons. This specimen was blood, taken from a patient whose treatment included radiotherapy and nephrectomy. Receptors originate from a woman in her 70s with renal cell carcinoma. The CDR3 runs from the conserved cysteine through the conserved F or W. Fields, in order: D gene, V gene, clone size, J gene, CDR3 protein, CDR3 DNA. The D gene is left open where the match is weak. Only part of the rows carry a size: once, few, many, or a class if the clone is expanded.

.	TRBV6-6	.	TRBJ2-7	CASSYQVSYEQYF	TGTGCCAGCAGTTATCAGGTTTCCTACGAGCAGTACTTC
.	TRBV19	.	TRBJ2-5	CASSMGQAGETQYF	TGTGCCAGTAGTATGGGGCAGGCCGGAGAGACCCAGTACTTC
.	TRBV4-2	.	TRBJ1-6	CASSQDQGSPLHF	TGTGCCAGCAGCCAAGATCAAGGATCACCCCTCCACTTT
TRBD2	TRBV5-6	once	TRBJ2-1	CASSPGLAGRQTYNEQFF	TGTGCCAGCAGCCCCGGACTAGCGGGGAGACAAACCTACAATGAGCAGTTCTTC
TRBD2	TRBV10-3	.	TRBJ2-4	CAISALAGGNKNIQYF	TGTGCCATCAGTGCGCTAGCGGGGGGGAACAAAAACATTCAGTACTTC
TRBD1	TRBV29-1	.	TRBJ1-2	CSVGTGVEGYTF	TGCAGCGTTGGGACAGGTGTAGAGGGCTACACCTTC
.	TRBV5-6	.	TRBJ1-2	CASSSTPAARGGYGYTF	TGTGCCAGCAGCTCCACCCCAGCCGCCAGGGGAGGCTATGGCTACACCTTC
.	TRBV5-1	.	TRBJ1-4	CASSSTNEKLFF	TGCGCCAGCAGTTCAACTAATGAAAAACTGTTTTTT
.	TRBV5-8	.	TRBJ1-1	CASSLGDIMNTEAFF	TGTGCCAGCAGCTTGGGGGACATCATGAACACTGAAGCTTTCTTT
.	TRBV6-5	.	TRBJ1-2	CASTPGEGKFTF	TGTGCCAGCACCCCCGGGGAGGGGAAATTCACCTTC
.	TRBV2	once	TRBJ1-5	CASSGGRVRQPQHF	TGTGCCAGCAGTGGAGGCAGGGTTCGACAGCCCCAGCATTTT